This is a list of T cell receptor beta chains from one sample in a study of blood T cell repertoires in COVID-19. Libraries were prepared by immunoSEQ multiplex PCR; TCRdb keeps only in-frame clonotypes and omits some of them. The repertoire holds 300,000 to 350,000 clones, with around 83% as singletons. Specimen: peripheral blood. The receptors come from a young man with active or convalescent COVID-19. Both conserved end residues are part of each CDR3. Fields, in order: J gene, clone size, D gene, V gene, CDR3 DNA, CDR3 protein. A D gene is named only where the DNA matches it firmly. Clone size, where shown, is once, few, many, or a class for clones that have expanded.

TRBJ1-6 - - TRBV5-4 TGTGCCAGCAGCAGACTGGACTATAATTCACCCCTCCACTTT CASSRLDYNSPLHF
TRBJ1-2 - - TRBV6-5 TGTGCCAGCGCCCCCCGGGGAGGGGGTTGGGGCTACACCTTC CASAPRGGGWGYTF
TRBJ2-3 - - TRBV18 TGTGCCAGCTCACCCCGTATCGCAGATACGCAGTATTTT CASSPRIADTQYF
TRBJ2-2 - - TRBV30 TGTGCCTGGAGTACAGGTAGCTCCGGGGAGCTGTTTTTT CAWSTGSSGELFF
TRBJ2-1 - - TRBV30 TGTGCCTGGAGTGAGGGGGATTACAATGAGCAGTTCTTC CAWSEGDYNEQFF
TRBJ2-1 - - TRBV5-1 TGCGCCAGCAGCTTGGTTGAGGGAAGCTCCTACAATGAGCAGTTCTTC CASSLVEGSSYNEQFF
TRBJ1-5 - TRBD1 TRBV4-3 TGCGCCAGCAGCCCAGGGGGGATTGATCAGCCCCAGCATTTT CASSPGGIDQPQHF
TRBJ2-2 once - TRBV19 TGTGCCAGTAGTATAGTCCCTAGCAACAGGGAGCTGTTTTTT CASSIVPSNRELFF
TRBJ2-2 - TRBD1 TRBV5-4 TGTGCCAGCAGCTCGGCGGACAGGGGGTTCACCGGGGAGCTGTTTTTT CASSSADRGFTGELFF
TRBJ1-2 - TRBD1 TRBV10-3 TGTGCCATCAGTGAGACCGGACAGGGGCTAAACTATGGCTACACCTTC CAISETGQGLNYGYTF
TRBJ1-2 - - TRBV4-1 TGCGCCAGCAGCCAATCGACACCCTCAAACTATGGCTACACCTTC CASSQSTPSNYGYTF
TRBJ2-3 - TRBD1 TRBV5-1 TGCGCCAGCAGTCCTGCGGGACAGGGGGAAGGAGATACGCAGTATTTT CASSPAGQGEGDTQYF
TRBJ2-3 - - TRBV7-3 TGTGCCAGCAGCTTCGGCACAGATACGCAGTATTTT CASSFGTDTQYF
TRBJ2-1 - - TRBV11-3 TGTGCCAGCGGCGCGGGGAATGAGCAGTTCTTC CASGAGNEQFF
TRBJ2-7 once TRBD2 TRBV23-1 TGCGCCAGCAGTCAGCCGACGATACTAGCGCGGACCTACGAGCAGTACTTC CASSQPTILARTYEQYF
TRBJ2-1 - TRBD2 TRBV7-8 TGTGCCAGCAGCTTAGTTAGCGGGGGGACCTTCTACAATGAGCAGTTCTTC CASSLVSGGTFYNEQFF
TRBJ1-1 - - TRBV28 TGTGCCAGCCTGACAGGTATGAACACTGAAGCTTTCTTT CASLTGMNTEAFF
TRBJ2-3 - - TRBV11-2 TGTGCCAGCAGCTTGGCCCGCATCACAGATACGCAGTATTTT CASSLARITDTQYF
TRBJ2-3 once TRBD1 TRBV9 TGTGCCAGCAGCTCGTGGGACAGTAGCACAGATACGCAGTATTTT CASSSWDSSTDTQYF
TRBJ2-3 once - TRBV28 TGTGCCAGCAGTTTATTGCGGGGGCCCACTAGCACAGATACGCAGTATTTT CASSLLRGPTSTDTQYF
TRBJ1-2 few - TRBV5-8 TGTGCCAGCAGCTACGGAGGGCAGGACTATGGCTACACCTTC CASSYGGQDYGYTF
TRBJ1-1 - - TRBV4-1 TGCGCCAGCAGCCAGGGGCGGAATACTGAAGCTTTCTTT CASSQGRNTEAFF
TRBJ1-4 - - TRBV18 TGTGCCACTCGAGCGGGGCCTAATGAAAAACTGTTTTTT CATRAGPNEKLFF
TRBJ2-7 - TRBD1 TRBV7-6 TGTGCCAGCAGCTTAATGGCAGGGGGCGACGAGCAGTACTTC CASSLMAGGDEQYF
TRBJ2-3 - - TRBV15 TGTGCCACCAGCAGAGATGGGCCTAGCTCGGCAGATACGCAGTATTTT CATSRDGPSSADTQYF
TRBJ1-2 few TRBD1 TRBV19 TGTGCCAGTGCCTTCCAGGGGGGAAAGGGCTACACCTTC CASAFQGGKGYTF
TRBJ1-5 - TRBD1 TRBV28 TGTGCCAGCAGTTTCCTTATAGGACAGGGCGAAAATAGCAATCAGCCCCAGCATTTT CASSFLIGQGENSNQPQHF
TRBJ1-5 once - TRBV19 TGTGCCAGTACCGGCCGGGGGAATCAGCCCCAGCATTTT CASTGRGNQPQHF
TRBJ1-5 - - TRBV12-3/TRBV12-4 TGTGCCAGCACCCTGGGGGGAGTGGAGCCCCAGCATTTT CASTLGGVEPQHF
TRBJ1-2 - TRBD1 TRBV5-1 TGCGCCAGCAGCTTGGAGGCAGGGGGCCTTGGCTACACCTTC CASSLEAGGLGYTF
TRBJ2-2 - - TRBV27 TGTGCCAGCAGTTTGGATTTCGGGTTGAACACCGGGGAGCTGTTTTTT CASSLDFGLNTGELFF
TRBJ2-7 - TRBD2 TRBV9 TGTGCCAGCAGCGTAGGATTCTCTAGCGGGAGTACCCCCTACGAGCAGTACTTC CASSVGFSSGSTPYEQYF
TRBJ2-1 - TRBD1 TRBV11-3 TGTGCCAGCAGCCGAGACAGGGGGTTGGGAAATGAGCAGTTCTTC CASSRDRGLGNEQFF
TRBJ2-7 once TRBD1 TRBV25-1 TGTGCCAGCAGTGTCCACCGGGACAGATCCTACGAGCAGTACTTC CASSVHRDRSYEQYF
TRBJ1-2 - - TRBV5-1 TGCGCCAGCAGCTTGGATCTGGGGGGGTTAGCTAACTATGGCTACACCTTC CASSLDLGGLANYGYTF
TRBJ2-5 - TRBD1 TRBV10-3 TGTGCCATCAGTGAGCCAACTGGGACAGTAACACAAGAGACCCAGTACTTC CAISEPTGTVTQETQYF
TRBJ1-2 - TRBD1 TRBV5-4 TGTGCCAGCAGCTTTGTCGACAGGGTCCACTATGGCTACACCTTC CASSFVDRVHYGYTF
TRBJ2-3 - - TRBV27 TGTGCCAGCAGTTTATCCGGGATTGGGGAATACGTGCAGTATTTT CASSLSGIGEYVQYF
TRBJ1-1 - - TRBV30 TGTGCCTGGAGAGGCCGGGGAGAGGCTTTCTTT CAWRGRGEAFF
TRBJ1-1 once TRBD1 TRBV5-1 TGCGCCAGCAGCTTGGCCGACAGGGGGAACGCTGAAGCTTTCTTT CASSLADRGNAEAFF
TRBJ1-1 - - TRBV6-5 TGTGCCAGCAGTTCCTCCATGAACACTGAAGCTTTCTTT CASSSSMNTEAFF
TRBJ2-2 - - TRBV18 TGTGCCAGCTCACTACCCGCGGTCCTGAACACCGGGGAGCTGTTTTTT CASSLPAVLNTGELFF
TRBJ1-2 - - TRBV6-2/TRBV6-3 TGTGCCAGCAGTTATCTAGGCGGGTACTATGGCTACACCTTC CASSYLGGYYGYTF
TRBJ1-2 once TRBD1 TRBV5-1 TGCGCCAGCAGCCGGACAGGGGAAGGTAGTGGCTACACCTTC CASSRTGEGSGYTF
TRBJ2-5 - - TRBV7-3 TGTGCCAGCAGCCCCGCCAGGGCTGAGACCCAGTACTTC CASSPARAETQYF
TRBJ1-2 - TRBD1 TRBV7-2 TGTGCCAGCAGCTTAGCAACCGGGACAGAAGCGTATGGCTACACCTTC CASSLATGTEAYGYTF
TRBJ2-1 once TRBD2 TRBV24-1 TGTGCCACCAGTGACCCGACTAGCGGGAGGGCCACCTACAATGAGCAGTTCTTC CATSDPTSGRATYNEQFF
TRBJ2-2 - TRBD2 TRBV4-3 TGCGCCAGCCGCCTGGAGCGGGAGAACACCGGGGAGCTGTTTTTT CASRLERENTGELFF
TRBJ2-1 few - TRBV7-9 TGTGCCAGCAGCTCCATCGGTCGGGGCTCCTACAATGAGCAGTTCTTC CASSSIGRGSYNEQFF
TRBJ2-3 few TRBD2 TRBV3-1/TRBV3-2 TGTGCCAGCAGCCCTATCCCGGGAGGGCCCAGAACAGATACGCAGTATTTT CASSPIPGGPRTDTQYF
TRBJ1-1 - - TRBV28 TGTGCCAGCAGTTTAGGGGGGGGACTCTTATCTGAAGCTTTCTTT CASSLGGGLLSEAFF
TRBJ1-1 - - TRBV5-4 TGTGCCAGCAGCTTTCCGGGAAACGGAACTTTCTTT CASSFPGNGTFF
TRBJ2-1 - TRBD2 TRBV3-1/TRBV3-2 TGTGCCAGCAGCCAAGGACTAGCGGGGGGGTACAATGAGCAGTTCTTC CASSQGLAGGYNEQFF
TRBJ2-7 - - TRBV27 TGTGCCAGCAGTTTATCTCCGGGAGAGCAGTACTTC CASSLSPGEQYF